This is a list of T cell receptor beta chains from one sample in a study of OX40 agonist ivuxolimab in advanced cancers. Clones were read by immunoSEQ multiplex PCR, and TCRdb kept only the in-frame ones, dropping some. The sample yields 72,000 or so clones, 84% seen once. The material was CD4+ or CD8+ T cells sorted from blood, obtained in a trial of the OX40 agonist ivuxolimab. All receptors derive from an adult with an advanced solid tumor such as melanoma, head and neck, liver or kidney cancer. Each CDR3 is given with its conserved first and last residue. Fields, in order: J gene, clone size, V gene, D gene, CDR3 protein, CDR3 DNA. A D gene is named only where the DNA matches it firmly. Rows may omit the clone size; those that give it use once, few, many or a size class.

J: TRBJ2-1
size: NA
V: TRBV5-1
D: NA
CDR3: CASSPGGTGPHEQFF
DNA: TGCGCCAGCAGCCCGGGGGGGACAGGGCCCCATGAGCAGTTCTTC

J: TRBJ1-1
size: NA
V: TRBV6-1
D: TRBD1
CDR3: CASSNRGGVNTEAFF
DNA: TGTGCCAGCAGTAACAGAGGGGGCGTGAACACTGAAGCTTTCTTT

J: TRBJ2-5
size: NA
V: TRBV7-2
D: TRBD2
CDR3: CASSLVPPGEGGETQYF
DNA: TGTGCCAGCAGCTTAGTACCCCCGGGGGAGGGTGGGGAGACCCAGTACTTC

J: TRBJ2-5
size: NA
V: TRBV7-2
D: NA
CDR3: CASSLGQGLQETQYF
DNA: TGTGCCAGCAGCTTAGGTCAGGGGCTCCAAGAGACCCAGTACTTC

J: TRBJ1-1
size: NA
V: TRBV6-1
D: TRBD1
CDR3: CASKPGQGRTEAFF
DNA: TGTGCCAGCAAGCCAGGACAGGGGAGGACTGAAGCTTTCTTT

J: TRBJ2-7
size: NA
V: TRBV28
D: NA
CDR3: CASSRYGWDGRWKYF
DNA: TGTGCCAGCAGTCGCTATGGCTGGGACGGTCGTTGGAAGTACTTC

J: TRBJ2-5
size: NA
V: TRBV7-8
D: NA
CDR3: CASSLGETGRFLGTQYF
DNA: TGTGCCAGCAGCTTAGGAGAGACAGGGAGGTTCCTAGGGACCCAGTACTTC

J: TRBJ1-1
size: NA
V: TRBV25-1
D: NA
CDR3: CASRGGTTEAFF
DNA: TGTGCCAGCAGGGGGGGGACCACTGAAGCTTTCTTT

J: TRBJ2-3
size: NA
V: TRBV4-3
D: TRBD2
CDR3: CASSQEPAGRLDTQYF
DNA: TGCGCCAGCAGCCAAGAGCCAGCGGGGCGCTTGGATACGCAGTATTTT

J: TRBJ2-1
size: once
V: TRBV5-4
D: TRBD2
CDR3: CASSPGLAGNYNEQFF
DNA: TGTGCCAGCAGCCCGGGACTAGCGGGGAACTACAATGAGCAGTTCTTC

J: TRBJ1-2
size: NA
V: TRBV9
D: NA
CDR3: CASSAQGYNGYTF
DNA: TGTGCCAGCAGCGCTCAGGGGTACAATGGCTACACCTTC

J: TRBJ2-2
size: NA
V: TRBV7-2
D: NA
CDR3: CASSLEATGELFF
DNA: TGTGCCAGCAGCTTAGAAGCCACCGGGGAGCTGTTTTTT

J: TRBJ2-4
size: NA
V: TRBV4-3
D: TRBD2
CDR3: CASSQDGAGGASRAKNIQYF
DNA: TGCGCCAGCAGCCAAGATGGGGCCGGGGGGGCGTCTAGGGCCAAAAACATTCAGTACTTC

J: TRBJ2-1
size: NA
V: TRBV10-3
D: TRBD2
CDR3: CAIRQTSGASNEQFF
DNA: TGTGCCATCAGACAGACTAGCGGGGCTTCCAATGAGCAGTTCTTC

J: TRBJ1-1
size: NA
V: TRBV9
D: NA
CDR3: CASSPAAIGSAEAFF
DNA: TGTGCCAGCAGCCCGGCGGCAATTGGTAGCGCTGAAGCTTTCTTT

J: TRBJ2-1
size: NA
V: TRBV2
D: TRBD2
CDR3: CAQVAGLHNEQFF
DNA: TGTGCCCAGGTTGCGGGACTACATAATGAGCAGTTCTTC